The clone carrying this TCR beta chain came up a few times. The CDR3 has 15 amino acids. The J segment lost 5 bases and the V segment lost 3 bases, leaving 8 bases of the junction unmatched. The data were obtained in a study of T-cell memory formation after mild COVID-19. A single record per CDR3 protein comes from TCRdb applying MiXCR to the 5' RACE reads. The table lists about 210,000 distinct CDR3 sequences, 27% of them singletons. The gene calls are TRBV12-3 or TRBV12-4 and TRBJ1-2, with TRBD1 matching 8 bases. The receptor was derived from an adult woman who had mild COVID-19 (a few samples of this study predate the infection). Cell type and time point are not known. The sequenced sample was PBMCs or a T cell subset sorted from them (not recorded which). CDR3 sequence (DNA): TGTGCCAGCAGTTTTGGACAGGGTTTAGAATATGGCTACACCTTC. Residues: CASSFGQGLEYGYTF.